The rows below give T cell receptor beta chains drawn from one sample of a study of T-cell memory formation after mild COVID-19. Each CDR3 protein is one row after TCRdb ran MiXCR on the 5' RACE reads. The sample has some 250,000 distinct CDR3 sequences; roughly 9.4% are singletons. The sequenced sample consisted of PBMCs or a T cell subset sorted from them (not recorded which). The receptors come from a man younger than 35 who had mild COVID-19 (a few samples of this study predate the infection). Cell type and time point are not known. Each CDR3 is given with its conserved first and last residue. The D gene is left open where the match is weak. For some rows the clone size is stated as once, few or many, or as a class when expanded; others skip it.

V gene,D gene,clone size,J gene,CDR3 protein,CDR3 DNA
TRBV20-1,-,few,TRBJ2-3,CSALTRTDTQYF,TGCAGTGCCCTTACCCGGACAGATACGCAGTATTTT
TRBV25-1,TRBD1,many,TRBJ1-3,CASSGRDRAGNTIYF,TGTGCCAGCAGTGGCCGGGACAGGGCTGGAAACACCATATATTTT
TRBV24-1,TRBD2,-,TRBJ2-1,CATSDSRGGLVNEQFF,TGTGCCACCAGTGACTCGCGGGGGGGCCTGGTTAATGAGCAGTTCTTC
TRBV2,TRBD1,few,TRBJ2-7,CASSALIGTGVYEQYF,TGTGCCAGCAGTGCCCTTATCGGGACAGGCGTCTACGAGCAGTACTTC
TRBV7-2,-,few,TRBJ2-7,CASSLGGHYEQYF,TGTGCCAGCAGCTTGGGGGGACACTACGAGCAGTACTTC
TRBV7-2,TRBD1,many,TRBJ1-4,CASSLQGALGGKLFF,TGTGCCAGCAGCTTACAGGGGGCGCTTGGGGGAAAACTGTTTTTT
TRBV5-1,-,few,TRBJ2-5,CASSLGFRRNQETQYF,TGCGCCAGCAGCTTGGGGTTTAGGAGGAACCAAGAGACCCAGTACTTC
TRBV20-1,TRBD1,many,TRBJ1-2,CSVLQGYGYTF,TGCAGCGTCTTACAGGGGTATGGCTACACCTTC
TRBV10-3,TRBD1,few,TRBJ1-2,CAIMTGGDYGYTF,TGTGCCATCATGACAGGGGGAGACTATGGCTACACCTTC
TRBV7-9,-,many,TRBJ2-2,CASSPRDWDTGELFF,TGTGCCAGCAGCCCCCGGGACTGGGACACCGGGGAGCTGTTTTTT
TRBV7-2,-,-,TRBJ1-4,CASSFRVVGEKLFF,TGTGCCAGCAGCTTTAGGGTGGTCGGCGAAAAACTGTTTTTT
TRBV27,TRBD1,few,TRBJ2-3,CASSFGTGLDTQYF,TGTGCCAGCAGTTTCGGGACAGGGTTAGATACGCAGTATTTT
TRBV12-3/TRBV12-4,-,-,TRBJ2-7,CASSHRFMDEQYF,TGTGCCAGCAGTCACCGTTTTATGGACGAGCAGTACTTC
TRBV15,-,few,TRBJ1-5,CATSRDRFNQPQHF,TGTGCCACCAGCAGAGACAGATTTAATCAGCCCCAGCATTTT
TRBV7-8,-,many,TRBJ2-5,CASSWGETQYF,TGTGCCAGCAGCTGGGGGGAGACCCAGTACTTC
TRBV9,TRBD1,-,TRBJ2-7,CASSVAGTGQEQYF,TGTGCCAGCAGCGTAGCCGGGACAGGCCAGGAGCAGTACTTC
TRBV29-1,TRBD2,few,TRBJ2-3,CSVESGNHPGTQYF,TGCAGCGTCGAAAGCGGGAACCACCCAGGCACGCAGTATTTT
TRBV18,-,-,TRBJ2-3,CASSPLEGIGTDTQYF,TGTGCCAGCTCACCTCTTGAGGGTATAGGCACAGATACGCAGTATTTT
TRBV7-2,TRBD1,many,TRBJ2-2,CASSTFGQVWDTGELFF,TGTGCCAGCAGCACCTTTGGACAGGTGTGGGACACCGGGGAGCTGTTTTTT
TRBV7-2,TRBD1,many,TRBJ2-1,CASTEQGSYNEQFF,TGTGCCAGCACCGAACAGGGGTCCTACAATGAGCAGTTCTTC
TRBV7-9,-,-,TRBJ1-1,CASSLGGTPVAFF,TGTGCCAGCAGCTTAGGAGGGACCCCAGTGGCTTTCTTT
TRBV11-2,-,few,TRBJ1-2,CASSLDVRRDNYGYTF,TGTGCCAGCAGCTTAGATGTGCGGAGGGACAACTATGGCTACACCTTC
TRBV12-3/TRBV12-4,-,few,TRBJ1-2,CASTPTFFRNYGYTF,TGTGCCAGCACCCCGACGTTTTTCCGGAACTATGGCTACACCTTC
TRBV12-3/TRBV12-4,-,few,TRBJ1-3,CASSFWGKIGNTIYF,TGTGCCAGCAGTTTCTGGGGTAAGATTGGAAACACCATATATTTT
TRBV20-1,TRBD1,few,TRBJ2-3,CSAPRILQGSTDTQYF,TGCAGTGCTCCCCGGATATTACAGGGGAGCACAGATACGCAGTATTTT
TRBV11-2,TRBD2,few,TRBJ2-5,CASSLRGTSGSGGETQYF,TGTGCCAGCAGTTTACGCGGGACTAGCGGATCCGGAGGGGAGACCCAGTACTTC
TRBV5-1,-,few,TRBJ2-7,CASSSKASETYEQYF,TGCGCCAGCAGCTCGAAGGCCAGTGAGACCTACGAGCAGTACTTC
TRBV4-1,-,-,TRBJ2-7,CASSQVQGGQYF,TGCGCCAGCAGCCAAGTCCAGGGGGGGCAGTACTTC
TRBV4-2,TRBD2,few,TRBJ2-3,CASSQTGGAVSTQYF,TGTGCCAGCAGCCAAACGGGGGGGGCAGTGTCTACGCAGTATTTT
TRBV20-1,TRBD2,few,TRBJ2-5,CSATRTSGGYQETQYF,TGCAGTGCTACCCGGACTAGCGGGGGGTATCAAGAGACCCAGTACTTC
TRBV12-3/TRBV12-4,-,few,TRBJ1-6,CASSYNGLGNSPLHF,TGTGCCAGCAGTTATAATGGGCTGGGGAATTCACCCCTCCACTTT
TRBV20-1,-,-,TRBJ1-2,CSARMASGYTF,TGCAGTGCTAGAATGGCGTCTGGCTACACCTTC
TRBV3-1,-,-,TRBJ2-2,CASSTRDRNTGELFF,TGTGCCAGCAGCACCCGGGACCGTAACACCGGGGAGCTGTTTTTT
TRBV7-3,TRBD1,few,TRBJ2-2,CASSQGAELFF,TGTGCCAGCAGCCAGGGGGCGGAGCTGTTTTTT
TRBV7-6,-,-,TRBJ2-5,CASSTLGPYGETQYF,TGTGCCAGCAGCACCCTGGGCCCCTACGGGGAGACCCAGTACTTC
TRBV7-2,-,-,TRBJ1-1,CASSPQGALVTEAFF,TGTGCCAGCAGCCCCCAGGGAGCATTAGTCACTGAAGCTTTCTTT
TRBV20-1,-,few,TRBJ1-5,CSAVTGGQPQHF,TGCAGTGCTGTCACAGGCGGTCAGCCCCAGCATTTT